The rows below give T cell receptor beta chains drawn from one sample of a study of T-cell memory formation after mild COVID-19. Each CDR3 protein gets one entry after TCRdb re-called the 5' RACE reads with MiXCR. The table has fewer than 140,000 distinct CDR3 sequences, roughly an eighth seen once. Sequenced input: PBMCs or a T cell subset sorted from them (not recorded which). The receptors were gathered from an adult woman who had mild COVID-19 (a few samples of this study predate the infection). Cell type and time point are not known. CDR3s include the opening cysteine and the closing phenylalanine or tryptophan. The D gene is left open where the match is weak. The size field is filled for only some rows; it gives once, few, many or a size class.

CASSLGRNQPQHF,TGTGCCAGCAGCTTAGGACGTAATCAGCCCCAGCATTTT,TRBJ1-5,NA,NA,TRBV7-3
CASSSGTAGDYGYTF,TGTGCCAGCAGCTCGGGGACTGCCGGGGACTATGGCTACACCTTC,TRBJ1-2,NA,few,TRBV11-2
CATSDRNRDGYTF,TGTGCCACCAGTGATCGCAACAGGGATGGCTACACCTTC,TRBJ1-2,NA,few,TRBV24-1
CATRGGRGGFYETQYF,TGTGCCACCCGGGGGGGTCGCGGGGGTTTCTATGAGACCCAGTACTTC,TRBJ2-5,TRBD2,NA,TRBV28
CASSAAGGWEKLFF,TGTGCCAGCAGCGCTGCCGGGGGATGGGAAAAACTGTTTTTT,TRBJ1-4,NA,NA,TRBV2
CASGQGPSEAFF,TGTGCCTCCGGGCAGGGACCCTCCGAAGCTTTCTTT,TRBJ1-1,NA,few,TRBV2
CASRGNQETQYF,TGTGCCAGCAGGGGGAACCAAGAGACCCAGTACTTC,TRBJ2-5,NA,few,TRBV12-3/TRBV12-4
CSVDSYNEQFF,TGCAGCGTTGACAGCTACAATGAGCAGTTCTTC,TRBJ2-1,NA,many,TRBV29-1
CSARDSAGTGKSSVNQPQHF,TGCAGTGCTAGAGATAGCGCCGGGACAGGGAAGTCAAGTGTCAATCAGCCCCAGCATTTT,TRBJ1-5,TRBD1,NA,TRBV20-1
CAWSTGQGSYEQYF,TGTGCCTGGAGTACGGGACAGGGTAGCTACGAGCAGTACTTC,TRBJ2-7,TRBD1,few,TRBV30
CASSDGQTGTAQYF,TGTGCCAGCAGTGATGGTCAGACCGGGACGGCCCAGTACTTC,TRBJ2-5,NA,few,TRBV2
CSARFLARPIYEQYF,TGCAGTGCTAGGTTCCTAGCCCGACCAATCTACGAGCAGTACTTC,TRBJ2-7,NA,few,TRBV20-1
CASSTLGGQSNSPLHF,TGTGCCAGCAGCACATTAGGGGGACAGTCCAATTCACCCCTCCACTTT,TRBJ1-6,TRBD1,few,TRBV7-8
CSATQETQYF,TGCAGCGCCACCCAAGAGACCCAGTACTTC,TRBJ2-5,NA,many,TRBV29-1
CASSLAVGGTYNEQFF,TGTGCCAGCAGCTTGGCCGTGGGGGGTACTTACAATGAGCAGTTCTTC,TRBJ2-1,NA,few,TRBV5-6
CASSSGQGLSEAFF,TGCGCCAGCAGCTCAGGACAGGGTTTATCTGAAGCTTTCTTT,TRBJ1-1,TRBD1,NA,TRBV5-1
CASSQRTDGELFF,TGTGCCAGCAGCCAAAGGACGGACGGGGAGCTGTTTTTT,TRBJ2-2,NA,NA,TRBV7-8
CASSHLRRTEAFF,TGCGCCAGCAGCCACCTAAGGAGGACTGAAGCTTTCTTT,TRBJ1-1,NA,NA,TRBV4-3
CASSSSAFYNEQFF,TGTGCCAGCAGTTCAAGCGCCTTCTACAATGAGCAGTTCTTC,TRBJ2-1,NA,many,TRBV6-5
CSVEFPSGSTNEQFF,TGCAGCGTTGAGTTCCCTAGCGGGAGTACTAATGAGCAGTTCTTC,TRBJ2-1,TRBD2,few,TRBV29-1
CASSVGFTGPYEQYF,TGTGCCAGCAGTGTCGGGTTTACAGGGCCCTACGAGCAGTACTTC,TRBJ2-7,NA,medium-sized,TRBV3-1
CASSHAGDLETQYF,TGTGCCAGCAGCCACGCAGGGGATTTAGAGACCCAGTACTTC,TRBJ2-5,NA,few,TRBV5-5
CAREGDSYGYYEQYF,TGTGCCAGGGAAGGGGACAGCTATGGATACTACGAGCAGTACTTC,TRBJ2-7,TRBD1,NA,TRBV9
CASSLWPRESGANVLTF,TGCGCCAGCAGCTTGTGGCCGCGAGAATCTGGGGCCAACGTCCTGACTTTC,TRBJ2-6,NA,NA,TRBV5-1
CASSYSSDSYEQYF,TGTGCCAGCAGTTACTCGAGTGACTCCTACGAGCAGTACTTC,TRBJ2-7,NA,few,TRBV6-2/TRBV6-3
CASTHGQGTEAFF,TGTGCCAGCACGCATGGGCAGGGTACTGAAGCTTTCTTT,TRBJ1-1,NA,many,TRBV7-9
CASSQTTGRDGAKNIQYF,TGTGCCAGCAGCCAGACGACAGGACGGGACGGAGCCAAAAACATTCAGTACTTC,TRBJ2-4,NA,NA,TRBV7-9
CASSQVLIGSYEQYF,TGCGCCAGCAGCCAAGTTTTGATTGGCTCCTACGAGCAGTACTTC,TRBJ2-7,NA,few,TRBV4-3
CASSSPGRPYNEQFF,TGTGCCAGCAGCTCCCCGGGACGGCCCTACAATGAGCAGTTCTTC,TRBJ2-1,NA,NA,TRBV12-3/TRBV12-4
CASSQDSGSYAYEQYF,TGCGCCAGCAGCCAAGATAGCGGGAGTTACGCCTACGAGCAGTACTTC,TRBJ2-7,TRBD2,NA,TRBV4-3
CASNSGLGLHTDTQYF,TGTGCCAGCAACTCCGGTTTGGGACTCCACACAGATACGCAGTATTTT,TRBJ2-3,NA,few,TRBV11-2
CASSFESGVGQFF,TGTGCCAGCAGCTTTGAGTCGGGAGTCGGGCAGTTCTTC,TRBJ2-1,NA,many,TRBV7-9
CATYPERTSGNLRKGDTQYF,TGTGCCACATATCCAGAGAGGACTAGCGGGAACTTAAGGAAGGGAGATACGCAGTATTTT,TRBJ2-3,TRBD2,few,TRBV10-3
CASSILGYNEQFF,TGTGCCAGCAGCATCCTCGGCTACAATGAGCAGTTCTTC,TRBJ2-1,NA,NA,TRBV7-8
CASSQGDSSTDTQYF,TGTGCCAGCAGCCAAGGGGATTCTAGCACAGATACGCAGTATTTT,TRBJ2-3,NA,many,TRBV14
CASSTDLVEQFF,TGTGCCAGCAGCACGGACTTGGTTGAGCAGTTCTTC,TRBJ2-1,NA,few,TRBV7-9